This passage covers 7 T cell receptor beta chains from one sample sequenced in a study of CD8 T cells in ankylosing spondylitis. Overall study results and limits: The study identified a TCR beta motif of several highly homologous variants that appeared characteristic of ankylosing spondylitis blood.

For these receptors, no antigen is known. TCRdb reanalysed the 5' RACE reads using MiXCR and keeps one entry per CDR3 protein. The sample includes 75,000 to 95,000 distinct CDR3 sequences, around 8.5% of them seen just once. The sequenced sample was blood, either unsorted or a sorted T cell fraction (not recorded which). These receptors originate from a male donor with ankylosing spondylitis.

This clonotype was seen only a few times. J is TRBJ1-1 and V is TRBV11-2; D possibly corresponds to TRBD1 (5 bases). The CDR3 runs to 14 residues. Germline V gene lookup returns CDR1 SGHAT and CDR2 FQNNGV. V was clipped by 0 bases and J by 5 bases, with 10 bases between them. Written as DNA, the CDR3 is TGTGCCAGCAGCTTAGACGCGGGGGGGACTGAAGCTTTCTTT. It encodes CASSLDAGGTEAFF.

This clonotype was recorded at least ten times. The chain joins TRBV4-1 to TRBJ2-1, with 10 bases identical to TRBD2. CDR1 is MGHRA and CDR2 is YSYEKL in the germline V gene. This CDR3 has 17 residues. Trimming at V came to 4 bases and at J to 6 bases, leaving 12 bases not matched to a gene. Written as DNA, the CDR3 is TGCGCCAGCAGCCCCGACGCAATAGCGGGAGGTCCCAATGAGCAGTTCTTC. Translated: CASSPDAIAGGPNEQFF.

In its sample, this clonotype was seen a few times. The chain employs TRBV5-1 and TRBJ2-3, with D possibly TRBD2 on 5 matching bases. Germline V CDR1 and CDR2: SGHRS, YFSETQ. V was trimmed by 4 bases and J by 1 base, leaving 13 bases between them. The CDR3 sequence is 15 residues long. CDR3 sequence (DNA): TGCGCCAGCAGCCCGCTCGGGGTCGGCACAGATACGCAGTATTTT. This encodes CASSPLGVGTDTQYF.

This clonotype was counted ten times or more. This chain joins TRBV5-1 and TRBJ2-1; maybe TRBD1 (6 bases). Trimming stripped 1 base from V and 6 bases from J, with 17 bases between. There are 16 residues in the CDR3. The V gene's germline CDR1 is SGHRS and CDR2 YFSETQ. Here the CDR3 DNA reads TGCGCCAGCAGCTTGTTAGATAACAGGGAAGGCAATGAGCAGTTCTTC. Translated: CASSLLDNREGNEQFF. Together with reference TRBV5-1 and TRBJ2-1, the CDR3 gives the full variable domain: KAGVTQTPRYLIKTRGQQVTLSCSPISGHRSVSWYQQTPGQGLQFLFEYFSETQRNKGNFPGRFSGRQFSNSRSEMNVSTLELGDSALYLCASSLLDNREGNEQFFGPGTRLTVL.

The J gene is TRBJ1-5, the V gene TRBV7-9, with TRBD1 matching 10 bases. The CDR3 spans 15 residues. Germline V gives CDR1 SEHNR, CDR2 FQNEAQ (reference sequence). After removal of 3 bases from V and 7 bases from J, the junction contained 6 bases not matched to a gene. As DNA, the CDR3 is TGTGCCAGCAGCTTGGGACAGGGGAAGGGCCAGCCCCAGCATTTT. This encodes CASSLGQGKGQPQHF.

The rearrangement uses TRBV20-1 and TRBJ2-3; D might be TRBD1 or TRBD2, each matching 5 bases. Germline V gene data show CDR1 as DFQATT and CDR2 as SNEGSKA (reference sequence). There are 14 residues in the CDR3. The ends were cut back, 3 bases at V and 0 bases at J, with 10 bases in the middle. The CDR3 sequence: CSASWGLSTDTQYF. DNA of the CDR3: TGCAGTGCTAGCTGGGGGTTAAGCACAGATACGCAGTATTTT.

In its sample, this clonotype was seen many times. The chain uses TRBV29-1 and TRBJ2-7, with a possible D match to TRBD1 (6 bases). CDR3 length equals 14 residues. V shed 4 bases and J shed 3 bases, with 16 bases lying between them. Germline lookup yields CDR1 SQVTM and CDR2 ANQGSEA. The CDR3 nucleotides read TGCAGCGTTGGACAGGCCGGTCTTAACTACGAGCAGTACTTC. This sequence encodes CSVGQAGLNYEQYF.